These T cell receptor beta chains were read from a single sample in a study of T-cell reconstitution after alpha-beta-depleted transplantation in children. From the PCR reads, TCRdb called clonotypes with MiXCR, one entry per CDR3 protein. The sample carries some 550,000 distinct CDR3 sequences, roughly 24% recorded once. The material sequenced was PBMCs, mostly from graft donor cells, taken 360 days after TCRalphabeta/CD19-depleted stem cell transplant. These receptors were taken from a boy less than two years old who had a stem cell transplant for acute myeloid leukemia, so the T cells may come from the graft donor. Both conserved end residues are trimmed from each CDR3. The order of the fields is V gene, CDR3 length, CDR3 protein.

>TRBV15|15
ATSRALTGIGNQPQH
>TRBV28|12
ASSLSSAVGELF
>TRBV20-1|13
SAQQPGQGSDTQY
>TRBV20-1|12
SASPPGGTDTQY
>TRBV5-1|13
ASSLAGSVTDTQY
>TRBV3-1|13
ASSQSGERAGELF
>TRBV29-1|14
SVGRQGGLVLETQY
>TRBV29-1|10
SVPTGGYEQF
>TRBV20-1|12
SASLPPGQKTQY
>TRBV12-3/TRBV12-4|12
ASRSGGGADTQY
>TRBV20-1|13
SATKRASPLNEQF
>TRBV24-1|15
ATSDVGLAGSDNEQF
>TRBV20-1|11
SARDMWDQPQH
>TRBV9|13
ASSVAAGEYNEQF
>TRBV29-1|12
SVEAAAGIYGYT
>TRBV7-2|14
ASSLGAGGGSGTQY
>TRBV29-1|11
SAWTGGTGELF
>TRBV29-1|11
SVESYMNTEAF
>TRBV4-3|13
ASSSRLRDTGELF
>TRBV29-1|9
SVGREDGYT
>TRBV6-1|12
ATGGLPNTGELF
>TRBV6-1|13
ASKRSEYSNQPQH
>TRBV4-3|15
ASSQDRTGLSSYEQY
>TRBV6-2/TRBV6-3|15
ASGPLSGGTPTGELF
>TRBV20-1|13
SARDILADGETQY
>TRBV29-1|11
SVEGAKNTEAF
>TRBV25-1|9
ASSVMWEQF
>TRBV5-1|9
ASGGHNEQF
>TRBV20-1|11
SAGEYSNQPQH
>TRBV20-1|11
SARRDRTYEQY
>TRBV12-3/TRBV12-4|12
ASSPSFGNQPQH
>TRBV7-2|14
ASSLSPDAPYNEQF
>TRBV5-1|11
ASSSPSGETQY
>TRBV5-1|12
ASSQDRGPNEQY